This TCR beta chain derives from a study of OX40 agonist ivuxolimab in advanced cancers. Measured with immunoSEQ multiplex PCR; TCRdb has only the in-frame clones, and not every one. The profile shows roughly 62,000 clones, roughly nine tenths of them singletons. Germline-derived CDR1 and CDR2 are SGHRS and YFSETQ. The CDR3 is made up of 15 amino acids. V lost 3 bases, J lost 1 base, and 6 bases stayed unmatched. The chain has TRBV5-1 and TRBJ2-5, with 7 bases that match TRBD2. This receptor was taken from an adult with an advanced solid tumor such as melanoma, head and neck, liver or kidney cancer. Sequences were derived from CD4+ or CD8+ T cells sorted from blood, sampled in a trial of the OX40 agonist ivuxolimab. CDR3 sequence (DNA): TGCGCCAGCAGCTGGGGAGCGGGAACCCAAGAGACCCAGTACTTC. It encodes CASSWGAGTQETQYF.